The rows below give T cell receptor beta chains drawn from one sample of a study of cytomegalovirus exposure and HLA in healthy donors. Generated by immunoSEQ multiplex PCR, the TCRdb table keeps only in-frame clones and is missing some. The sample yields under 130,000 clones, approximately 72% seen once. The specimen was PBMCs. These receptors were taken from a woman aged 45-59 years in good health and CMV-seronegative. Each CDR3 is given with its conserved first and last residue. Fields, in order: V gene, D gene, J gene, clone size, CDR3 DNA, CDR3 protein. The D gene is left open where the match is weak. Size values are once, few and many counts, or a class for expanded clones, and some rows have none.

TRBV27	-	TRBJ2-3	-	TGTGCCAGCAGTTCAGATGCCATGTTGACAGATACGCAGTATTTT	CASSSDAMLTDTQYF
TRBV11-2	-	TRBJ2-3	-	TGTGCCAGCAGCTTAGTGTCCCTAGGCACAGATACGCAGTATTTT	CASSLVSLGTDTQYF
TRBV5-4	TRBD1	TRBJ1-2	once	TGTGCCAGCAGCGTTGGCGGACAGGGGTCTTTTGGCTACACCTTC	CASSVGGQGSFGYTF
TRBV5-6	TRBD1	TRBJ1-1	-	TGTGCCAGCAGCACAAGACAGGGGGCGCTGACTGAAGCTTTCTTT	CASSTRQGALTEAFF
TRBV27	-	TRBJ2-1	-	TGTGCCAGCGGACGGACTGTCGGTGAGCAGTTCTTC	CASGRTVGEQFF
TRBV6-5	-	TRBJ1-5	-	TGTGCCAGCAGTTACTCGGCAACAGGGAATCAGCCCCAGCATTTT	CASSYSATGNQPQHF
TRBV4-3	TRBD1	TRBJ1-2	-	TGCGCCAGCAGCCAGGCGACAGGGGCTAACTATGGCTACACCTTC	CASSQATGANYGYTF
TRBV5-4	TRBD1	TRBJ2-2	-	TGTGCCAGCAGCACTCCCCAAGCAGGGGGCCGGACCGGGGAGCTGTTTTTT	CASSTPQAGGRTGELFF
TRBV28	TRBD1	TRBJ2-2	-	TGTGCCACCCAGACAGGGGGCGCCTTCACCGGGGAGCTGTTTTTT	CATQTGGAFTGELFF
TRBV7-9	-	TRBJ2-1	-	TGTGCCAGCAGCACCGCCGACAGGTCCGATGAGCAGTTCTTC	CASSTADRSDEQFF
TRBV30	-	TRBJ1-2	-	TGTGCCTGGACCCCCTCCCCAGGGTTTTATGGCTACACCTTC	CAWTPSPGFYGYTF
TRBV7-9	TRBD1	TRBJ2-7	-	TGTGCCAGCAGCCCCGGGACAGAGACCTACGAGCAGTACTTC	CASSPGTETYEQYF
TRBV6-6	-	TRBJ1-1	-	TGTGCCAGCAGCTTTCCTGAGAAGATTATGAACACTGAAGCTTTCTTT	CASSFPEKIMNTEAFF
TRBV30	-	TRBJ1-1	once	TGTGCCTGGAGCGCGGGATACAACACTGAAGCTTTCTTT	CAWSAGYNTEAFF
TRBV6-5	-	TRBJ1-5	-	TGTGCCAGCAGTGAGGTATATAGCAATCAGCCCCAGCATTTT	CASSEVYSNQPQHF
TRBV19	-	TRBJ1-5	-	TGTGCCAGTACCCAGGTGGTAGGGGCCAGTCAGCCCCAGCATTTT	CASTQVVGASQPQHF
TRBV2	TRBD1	TRBJ1-2	-	TGTGCCAGCACTCAGGGGGCTGGCTATGGCTACACCTTC	CASTQGAGYGYTF
TRBV4-1	TRBD2	TRBJ2-3	-	TGCGCCAGCAGCCAAGTGGCTAGCGGGAGGGATACGCAGTATTTT	CASSQVASGRDTQYF
TRBV7-9	TRBD1	TRBJ2-2	-	TGTGCCAGCGGGACAGGGAACACCGGGGAGCTGTTTTTT	CASGTGNTGELFF
TRBV19	-	TRBJ1-2	-	TGTGCCAGTAGTGAGTCGGGGGGTCGAGGATCCTCTACTAACTATGGCTACACCTTC	CASSESGGRGSSTNYGYTF
TRBV7-8	-	TRBJ2-6	few	TGTGCCAGCAGCCGAGACAGTCCCGTTAGCTCTGGGGCCAACGTCCTGACTTTC	CASSRDSPVSSGANVLTF
TRBV18	-	TRBJ1-2	once	TGTGCCAGCTCACAAATGAACGCAGCTAACTATGGCCACACCTTC	CASSQMNAANYGHTF
TRBV29-1	-	TRBJ2-3	-	TGCAGCGTTGAAGATGGGTTTCAGGGAGATACGCAGTATTTT	CSVEDGFQGDTQYF
TRBV5-1	-	TRBJ1-1	-	TGCGCCAGCAGGGTAGACAGCCCGAACACTGAAGCTTTCTTT	CASRVDSPNTEAFF
TRBV29-1	-	TRBJ1-2	few	TGCAGCGTTGTCGGAGAAAACTATGGCTACACCTTC	CSVVGENYGYTF
TRBV12-5	-	TRBJ2-2	-	TGTGCTAGTGGTTTGGTACAGGGCTCCGGGGAGCTGTTTTTT	CASGLVQGSGELFF
TRBV7-9	-	TRBJ2-7	-	TGTGCCAGCAGCTTAGCGGGCACTTCCTACGAGCAGTACTTC	CASSLAGTSYEQYF
TRBV4-1	TRBD1	TRBJ2-5	once	TGCGCCAGCAGCCGATCTTCGGACAGGTCAGAGACCCAGTACTTC	CASSRSSDRSETQYF
TRBV5-4	TRBD1	TRBJ1-1	-	TGTGCCAGCAGCAAGGGACAGGGGGCCGATATCACTGAAGCTTTCTTT	CASSKGQGADITEAFF
TRBV18	-	TRBJ2-7	few	TGTGCCAGCTCGGCAGGGGGAGGATCCTACGAGCAGTACTTC	CASSAGGGSYEQYF
TRBV6-5	-	TRBJ1-3	-	TGTGCCAGCAGTTATGACTTGACGCATGGAAACACCATATATTTT	CASSYDLTHGNTIYF
TRBV28	-	TRBJ1-2	-	TGTGCCAGCAGTTTATCATCTCGGGGCTACACCTTC	CASSLSSRGYTF
TRBV4-3	-	TRBJ2-3	-	TGCGCCAGCAGCTCAGGACTTATTACAGATACGCAGTATTTT	CASSSGLITDTQYF
TRBV5-1	TRBD1	TRBJ2-5	-	TGCGCCAGCAGTAATCGCCAGGGGGCTGAGCAAGAGACCCAGTACTTC	CASSNRQGAEQETQYF
TRBV7-8	TRBD1	TRBJ2-1	once	TGTGCCAGCAGCTTCCGGACAGGGGGCCATGAGCAGTTCTTC	CASSFRTGGHEQFF
TRBV7-8	TRBD1	TRBJ1-2	-	TGTGCCAGCAGCTTCCAGCCTGGACAGGTCAGAGGCTACACCTTC	CASSFQPGQVRGYTF
TRBV19	-	TRBJ2-7	-	TGTGCCAGCGCGGTCTCAGATCAGTCCTACGAGCAGTACTTC	CASAVSDQSYEQYF
TRBV19	-	TRBJ1-2	-	TGTGCCAGCAGTATGGTCCAGGGGAGTTCAGCTAACTATGGCTACACCTTC	CASSMVQGSSANYGYTF